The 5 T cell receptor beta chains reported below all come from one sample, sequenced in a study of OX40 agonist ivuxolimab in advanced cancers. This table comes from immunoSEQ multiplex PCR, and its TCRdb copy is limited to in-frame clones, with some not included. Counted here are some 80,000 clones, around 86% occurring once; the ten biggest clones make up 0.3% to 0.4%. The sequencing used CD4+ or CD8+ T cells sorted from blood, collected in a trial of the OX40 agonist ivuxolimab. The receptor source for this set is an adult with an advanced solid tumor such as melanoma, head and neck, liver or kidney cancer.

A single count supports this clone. CDR3 in amino acids: CAWQQGHNEQFF. For the CDR3, the DNA is TGTGCCTGGCAACAGGGCCACAATGAGCAGTTCTTC. J is TRBJ2-1 and V is TRBV30; D might be TRBD1 (6 bases). Trimming removed 5 bases from V and 5 bases from J, with 10 bases in between. This CDR3 comprises 12 residues. The germline V gene encodes CDR1 GTSNPN and CDR2 SVGIG (reference sequence).

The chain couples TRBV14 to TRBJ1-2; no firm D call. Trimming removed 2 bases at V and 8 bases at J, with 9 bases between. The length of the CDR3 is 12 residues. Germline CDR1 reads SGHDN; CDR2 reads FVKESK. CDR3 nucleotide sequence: TGTGCCAGCAGCCAACCCCCCTGGGGCTACACCTTC. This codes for CASSQPPWGYTF.

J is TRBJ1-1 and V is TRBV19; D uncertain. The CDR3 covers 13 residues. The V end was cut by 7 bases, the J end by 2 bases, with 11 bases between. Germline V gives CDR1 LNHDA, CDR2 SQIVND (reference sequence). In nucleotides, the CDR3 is TGTGCCAGTACCCCCCCGAGTAACACTGAAGCTTTCTTT. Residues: CASTPPSNTEAFF. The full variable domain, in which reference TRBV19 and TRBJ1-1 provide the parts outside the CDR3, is DGGITQSPKYLFRKEGQNVTLSCEQNLNHDAMYWYRQDPGQGLRLIYYSQIVNDFQKGDIAEGYSVSREKKESFPLTVTSAQKNPTAFYLCASTPPSNTEAFFGQGTRLTVV.

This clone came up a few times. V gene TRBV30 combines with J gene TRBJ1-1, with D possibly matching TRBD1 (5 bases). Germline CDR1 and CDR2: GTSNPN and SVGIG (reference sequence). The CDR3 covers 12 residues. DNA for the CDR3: TGTGCTCACCAAAGGGGGAACACTGAAGCTTTCTTT. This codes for CAHQRGNTEAFF.

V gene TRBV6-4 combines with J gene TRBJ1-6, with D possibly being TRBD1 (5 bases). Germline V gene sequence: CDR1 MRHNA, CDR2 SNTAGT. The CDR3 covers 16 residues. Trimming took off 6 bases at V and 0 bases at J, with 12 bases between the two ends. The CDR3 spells CASRGLSSSYNSPLHF. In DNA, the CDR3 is TGTGCCAGCAGGGGACTTTCGAGCTCCTATAATTCACCCCTCCACTTT.